Each of the 11 T cell receptor beta chains below was sequenced from the same sample in a study of blood T cell repertoires in COVID-19. Sequencing used immunoSEQ multiplex PCR; TCRdb keeps in-frame clones, though not all of them. The data show fewer than 250,000 clones, about 83% seen once. Sequenced input: peripheral blood. All receptors come from a woman older than 75 with COVID-19, enrolled during active disease.

This clone came up once. J is TRBJ1-6 and V is TRBV11-2, with D perhaps matching TRBD1 (6 bases). Germline V gene lookup returns CDR1 SGHAT and CDR2 FQNNGV. V gave up 1 base and J gave up 7 bases, with 11 bases separating them. The CDR3 covers 15 residues. CDR3 region: CASSLGPGENSPLHF. Written as DNA, the CDR3 is TGTGCCAGCAGCTTAGGCCCAGGGGAAAATTCACCCCTCCACTTT.

Ten or more counts support this clone. This rearrangement joins TRBV6-5 to TRBJ1-2, with D possibly TRBD1 on 5 matching bases. CDR1 and CDR2 from the germline V gene are MNHEY and SVGAGI. The CDR3 runs to 15 residues. Trimming removed 7 bases at V and 8 bases at J, with 23 bases between. This CDR3 is CASTRAGTKLGGYTF. The CDR3 coding sequence is TGTGCCAGCACCCGGGCAGGGACTAAATTGGGAGGCTACACCTTC.

The chain is built from TRBV18 and TRBJ1-2; maybe TRBD1 (5 bases). CDR3 length: 14 amino acids. Between the trimmed V and J ends, which lost 3 bases and 3 bases, there was a span of 11 bases. Germline V lookup: CDR1 KGHSH, CDR2 LQKENI. CDR3 region: CASSPNGGYYGYTF. The CDR3 DNA sequence: TGTGCCAGCTCACCCAATGGGGGGTACTATGGCTACACCTTC.

The V and J genes are TRBV5-6 and TRBJ2-5; possibly TRBD2 for D (6 bases). The CDR3 length is 15 residues. V shed 2 bases and J shed 5 bases, with 16 bases lying between them. Germline values: CDR1 SGHDT, CDR2 YYEEEE. CDR3 sequence reads: CASSLVPSGGETQYF. The CDR3 region has the DNA TGTGCCAGCAGCTTAGTGCCATCCGGAGGGGAGACCCAGTACTTC.

This clone occurred once. The chain employs TRBV28 and TRBJ2-3; D ambiguous. The length of the CDR3 is 12 residues. Per germline, CDR1 MDHEN and CDR2 SYDVKM. V was clipped by 5 bases and J by 6 bases, with 9 bases between them. The CDR3 DNA sequence: TGTGCCAGCAGTCCCCAGTCCGATACGCAGTATTTT. It codes for CASSPQSDTQYF.

CDR3 in amino acids: CASSELQGRVGYTF. The CDR3 DNA sequence: TGTGCCAGCAGTGAGCTACAGGGAAGGGTTGGCTACACCTTC. The chain has TRBV6-1 and TRBJ1-2, with D possibly matching TRBD1 (6 bases). Germline V gene lookup returns CDR1 MNHNS and CDR2 SASEGT. This CDR3 is 14 amino acids long. The ends were cut back, 3 bases at V and 7 bases at J, with 15 bases in the middle.

V gene TRBV6-6 combines with J gene TRBJ2-7, with D tentatively TRBD2 (7 bases). The CDR3 extends over 15 amino acids. The V gene lost 8 bases and the J gene lost 0 bases, with 17 bases spanning the gap. From germline, CDR1 is MNHNY and CDR2 SVGAGI (reference sequence). The CDR3: CASGNGGPSSYEQYV. For the CDR3, the DNA is TGTGCCAGCGGTAACGGGGGGCCTAGCTCCTACGAGCAGTACGTC.

The chain has TRBV5-1 and TRBJ1-6; D gene unclear. Per the germline V gene, CDR1 is SGHRS and CDR2 is YFSETQ. Trimming took 9 bases from V and 5 from J, leaving 15 bases between them. The CDR3 contains 14 residues. In nucleotides, the CDR3 is TGCGCCATCCCCGGCGGGGTGGATAATTCACCCCTCCACTTT. The encoded protein is CAIPGGVDNSPLHF.

This clone was observed a few times. The gene calls are TRBV7-9 and TRBJ1-6; D might be TRBD1 (5 bases). V lost 3 bases and J lost 10, with 10 bases in between. The germline CDR1 and CDR2 sequences are SEHNR and FQNEAQ (reference sequence). This CDR3 comprises 13 residues. The CDR3 protein is CASSLGQGSPLHF. The CDR3 nucleotides read TGTGCCAGCAGCTTGGGTCAGGGCTCACCCCTCCACTTT.

The chain has TRBV18 and TRBJ2-7, with TRBD1 identical over 7 bases. Germline lookup yields CDR1 KGHSH and CDR2 LQKENI. The ends lost 0 bases at V and 3 bases at J; junction bases unmatched: 5. The CDR3 is made up of 15 amino acids. The CDR3 is CASSPPLQGLYEQYF. CDR3 sequence (DNA): TGTGCCAGCTCACCACCGCTACAGGGGCTCTACGAGCAGTACTTC.

This chain joins TRBV6-5 and TRBJ1-5, with no clear D. This CDR3 comprises 13 residues. V lost 0 bases and J 7 bases, leaving 7 bases between the germline ends. The germline gives CDR1 MNHEY, CDR2 SVGAGI. CDR3 sequence (DNA): TGTGCCAGCAGTTACTCGAGATGGCAGCCCCAGCATTTT. It translates to CASSYSRWQPQHF.